The present entry profiles one T cell receptor (beta chain) with its context. TCRdb's table, derived via immunoSEQ multiplex PCR, lists solely in-frame clones and lacks some. The table has 84,000 or so clones, about nine tenths seen once. J lost 6 bases, V lost 5 bases, and 12 bases had no gene match. CDR3 length: 17 amino acids. Germline loops: CDR1 LGHNA, CDR2 YNFKEQ. The data were taken from a study of OX40 agonist ivuxolimab in advanced cancers. The chain uses TRBV4-2 and TRBJ2-3; 12 bases match TRBD2. This receptor was identified in an adult with an advanced solid tumor such as melanoma, head and neck, liver or kidney cancer. The sample in question was CD4+ or CD8+ T cells sorted from blood, obtained in a trial of the OX40 agonist ivuxolimab. DNA for the CDR3: TGTGCCAGCAGCTCAAGAAGACTAGCGGGAGCAGCGGATACGCAGTATTTT. Translating it yields CASSSRRLAGAADTQYF.